The 28 T cell receptor beta chains listed next were all sequenced from one sample in a study of cytomegalovirus exposure and HLA in healthy donors. Amplification used 60 Vbeta primers and 13 Jbeta primers. Measured with immunoSEQ multiplex PCR; TCRdb has only the in-frame clones, and not every one. The repertoire has some 150,000 clones, 70% to 80% of them found once; the top ten carry around 1.5%. What was sequenced was PBMCs. The receptors originated from a female donor in good health and CMV-seronegative.

The V gene is TRBV5-1, the J gene TRBJ2-3; no definite D call. V lost 1 base, J lost 2 bases, and 14 bases lay in between. The CDR3 consists of 16 residues. In germline, CDR1 is SGHRS, CDR2 YFSETQ. Here the CDR3 DNA reads TGCGCCAGCAGCTTGCAGGCTAATACCTTCACAGATACGCAGTATTTT. Translated: CASSLQANTFTDTQYF.

The V call is TRBV6-4, the J call TRBJ1-4, with D possibly TRBD1 on 5 matching bases. This CDR3 contains 18 residues. Germline loops: CDR1 MRHNA, CDR2 SNTAGT. V was clipped by 8 bases and J by 1 base, with 23 bases between them. The chain's CDR3 is CASPEGWGDHGTNEKLFF. The CDR3 region has the DNA TGTGCCAGCCCCGAGGGGTGGGGGGATCACGGAACTAATGAAAAACTGTTTTTT.

A note on this clone: The same CDR3 can be traced to other DNA sequences in this sample. The rearrangement uses TRBV6-1 and TRBJ1-5, with no clear D. This CDR3 is 15 amino acids long. V was pared by 1 base and J by 3 bases, with 10 bases between. Germline V gene lookup returns CDR1 MNHNS and CDR2 SASEGT. The CDR3 region is CASSEVGGYNQPQHF. CDR3 nucleotides: TGTGCCAGCAGTGAAGTCGGAGGCTACAATCAGCCCCAGCATTTT.

This rearrangement joins TRBV4-2 to TRBJ2-3, with 10 bases lining up with TRBD1. Germline assignment: CDR1 LGHNA and CDR2 YNFKEQ. With V trimmed by 0 bases and J by 5 bases, 5 bases remained unmatched. This CDR3 comprises 16 residues. The CDR3 is CASSQESGTGEDTQYF. The CDR3 DNA follows: TGTGCCAGCAGCCAAGAAAGTGGGACAGGGGAAGATACGCAGTATTTT.

The chain recombines TRBV5-3 with TRBJ1-2; 7 bases match TRBD1. TRBV5-3 falls under the ORF class, with uncertain function. CDR3 length equals 14 residues. V shed 5 bases and J 7 bases; nucleotides not matched to a gene: 11. Here the CDR3 reads CARRIKGQPGGYTF. For the CDR3, the DNA is TGTGCCAGAAGAATTAAGGGACAGCCTGGTGGCTACACCTTC.

Concerning this clone: The junction departs from the called germline gene at one end, perhaps through a read error. At the DNA level, this CDR3 is encoded by other sequences in the same sample as well. The CDR3 nucleotides are TGCGCCAGCAGCTTGGCGATTTCCGGAGGGAGTTACGAGCAGTATTTC. It yields the protein CASSLAISGGSYEQYF. The V call is TRBV5-1, the J call TRBJ2-7; TRBD2 might be the D (6 bases). The CDR3 sequence is 16 residues long. From germline, CDR1 is SGHRS and CDR2 YFSETQ.

The chain has TRBV25-1 and TRBJ2-5, with 9 positions matching TRBD2. With 0 bases clipped from V and 7 bases from J, the junction kept 3 bases outside the gene matches. The germline gives CDR1 MGHDK, CDR2 SYGVNS. This CDR3 comprises 14 residues. The CDR3 DNA reads as TGTGCCAGCAGTGAATATCGCGGGGGGGGGACCCAGTACTTC. This codes for CASSEYRGGGTQYF.

The chain employs TRBV28 and TRBJ1-2; 8 nucleotides line up with TRBD1. Trimming cost V 6 bases and J 2 bases; bases outside gene matches: 8. The CDR3 loop spans 15 amino acids. From germline, CDR1 is MDHEN and CDR2 SYDVKM. The CDR3 coding sequence is TGTGCCAGCAGCCCACCCGGGACAGGCAACTATGGCTACACCTTC. It is translated as CASSPPGTGNYGYTF.

The chain couples TRBV30 to TRBJ2-7, with D maybe TRBD2 (5 bases). Germline-derived CDR1 and CDR2 are GTSNPN and SVGIG (reference sequence). The CDR3 spans 12 residues. In DNA form, the CDR3 reads TGTGCTCATGGACGGAGGATGTGCGAGCAGTACTTC. It is translated as CAHGRRMCEQYF.

The V gene is TRBV15, the J gene TRBJ1-2; D gene unclear. The CDR3 runs 13 residues. Germline V gives CDR1 LNHNV, CDR2 YYDKDF (reference sequence). Trimming pared 3 bases from V and 4 bases from J, leaving 9 bases between. CDR3 DNA sequence: TGTGCCACCAGCAGGGAGGGCTCCTATGGCTACACCTTC. Its translation is CATSREGSYGYTF.

This clone has only a few counts. This chain connects TRBV4-1 to TRBJ1-1; D remains unclear. This CDR3 region has 15 residues. Trimming took off 1 base at V and 1 base at J, with 10 bases between the two ends. From germline, CDR1 is MGHRA and CDR2 YSYEKL. CDR3 coding DNA: TGCGCCAGCAGCCAAGGGAGGGCTCGGAACACTGAAGCTTTCTTT. It translates to CASSQGRARNTEAFF.

This clone was counted once. Because the CDR3's place on the DNA is in doubt, the DNA is left out and the CDR3 is given as listed by TCRdb. The rearrangement joins TRBV21-1 to TRBJ1-2; TRBD1, as called in the table, went unchecked against the DNA. TRBV21-1 is designated a pseudogene. Counting both end residues, the CDR3 totals 16 amino acids. The CDR3 reads CASSKALFGQGSGYTF.

This clone has just a few counts. The chain is built from TRBV6-5 and TRBJ1-1; TRBD1 aligns across 7 bases. Germline CDR1 is MNHEY and CDR2 is SVGAGI. J gave up 6 bases and V 6 bases, and 1 base lay outside the gene matches. CDR3 size: 11 residues. CDR3 amino acids: CASSDRAEAFF. For the CDR3, the DNA is TGTGCCAGCAGCGACAGGGCTGAAGCTTTCTTT.

The rearrangement links TRBV19 to TRBJ2-2, with D possibly matching TRBD2 (6 bases). Trimming cost V 2 bases and J 8 bases, with 12 bases left between them. The CDR3 totals 14 residues. Germline CDR1 LNHDA, CDR2 SQIVND (reference sequence). CDR3 in amino acids: CASSILATKGELFF. The DNA of the CDR3 is TGTGCCAGTAGTATACTAGCGACCAAGGGGGAGCTGTTTTTT.

The V and J genes are TRBV10-3 and TRBJ2-3; a weak D match, TRBD2 (5 bases). The CDR3 contains 12 residues. The V end was cut by 8 bases, the J end by 2 bases, with 8 bases between. Germline V gene sequence: CDR1 ENHRY, CDR2 SYGVKD. CDR3 sequence (DNA): TGTGCCATCGGCGGGCTCACAGATACGCAGTATTTT. Translating gives CAIGGLTDTQYF.

This clone has only a few counts. Other DNA sequences from this sample encode an identical CDR3 as well. V and J are TRBV2 and TRBJ1-5; 8 nucleotides align to TRBD1. J was trimmed by 0 bases and V by 8 bases; bases with no gene match: 3. This CDR3 is built from 14 residues. Germline V gives CDR1 SNHLY, CDR2 FYNNEI. For the CDR3, the DNA is TGTGCCAGCTCGGACAGGGCTAGCAATCAGCCCCAGCATTTT. As protein: CASSDRASNQPQHF. Based on the CDR3 plus reference TRBV2 and TRBJ1-5, the full variable domain is EPEVTQTPSHQVTQMGQEVILRCVPISNHLYFYWYRQILGQKVEFLVSFYNNEISEKSEIFDDQFSVERPDGSNFTLKIRSTKLEDSAMYFCASSDRASNQPQHFGDGTRLSIL.

This chain uses TRBV7-3 with TRBJ2-1; D might be TRBD2 (6 bases). The ends were cut back, 0 bases at V and 8 bases at J, with 14 bases in the middle. The V gene's germline CDR1 is SGHTA and CDR2 FQGTGA. This CDR3 is 15 amino acids long. The CDR3 here is CASSLTGGIGDEQFF. CDR3 DNA: TGTGCCAGCAGCTTAACGGGCGGGATCGGCGATGAGCAGTTCTTC.

Regarding this clone: This sample includes further DNA sequences coding for the same CDR3. The chain is built from TRBV5-1 and TRBJ2-7, with 11 positions matching TRBD2. The junction had 12 bases not matched to a gene; V was cut back by 5 bases and J by 2 bases. Germline CDR1 SGHRS, CDR2 YFSETQ. This CDR3 spans 17 amino acids. CDR3 bases: TGCGCCAGCAGTTCCGGGACTAGCGGTATCAGTCCCTACGAGCAGTACTTC. This gives the protein CASSSGTSGISPYEQYF.

This clone was picked up one time. CDR3 coding DNA: TGCGCCAGCAGTGATACTAATTGGGACAAAACGAACACCGGGGAGCTGTTTTTT. Residues: CASSDTNWDKTNTGELFF. V is TRBV10-1 and J is TRBJ2-2; D possibly corresponds to TRBD1 (6 bases). Trimming shortened V by 3 bases and J by 0 bases, and 17 bases separated the two germline ends. Germline CDR1 and CDR2: WNHNN and SYGVQD (reference sequence). There are 18 residues in the CDR3.

The rearrangement links TRBV4-2 to TRBJ2-7; possibly TRBD2 for D (6 bases). CDR3 size: 17 residues. The V gene lost 0 bases and the J gene lost 0 bases, with 15 bases spanning the gap. In germline, CDR1 is LGHNA, CDR2 YNFKEQ. CDR3 nucleotide sequence: TGTGCCAGCAGCCAAGAAATACCGGGACTTACCTCCTACGAGCAGTACTTC. Its protein is CASSQEIPGLTSYEQYF.

This rearrangement joins TRBV5-6 to TRBJ2-5; 13 bases are shared with TRBD2. The V gene's germline CDR1 is SGHDT and CDR2 YYEEEE. The ends lost 4 bases at V and 3 bases at J; junction bases unmatched: 12. The CDR3 is 18 residues long. CDR3 nucleotide sequence: TGTGCCAGCAGCGAAGTTCCGGGACTAGCGGGGTTGGAAGAGACCCAGTACTTC. Encoded protein: CASSEVPGLAGLEETQYF.

This clone has only a few counts. The genes are TRBV6-1 and TRBJ2-1; TRBD2 aligns across 8 bases. The CDR3 spans 15 residues. J gave up 6 bases and V 5 bases, and 9 bases lay outside the gene matches. The germline V gene has CDR1 MNHNS and CDR2 SASEGT. The CDR3 DNA reads TGTGCCAGCAGTTTTCGGGGGGGCAGCCCCAATGAGCAGTTCTTC. Translating it yields CASSFRGGSPNEQFF.

On this clone: Other DNA variants within this sample encode the same CDR3. V usage is TRBV28 and J usage is TRBJ1-2; possibly TRBD1 for D (6 bases). The length of the CDR3 is 14 residues. Germline CDR1 reads MDHEN; CDR2 reads SYDVKM. Trimming cost V 5 bases and J 7 bases, with 17 bases left between them. The CDR3 sequence is CASSREQGFGGYTF. The CDR3 DNA follows: TGTGCCAGCAGTCGCGAACAGGGATTCGGTGGCTACACCTTC.

CDR3 sequence (DNA): TGCGCCAGCAGCTTGAAAGCGGAAACTAACACTGAAGCTTTCTTT. Encoded protein: CASSLKAETNTEAFF. The chain links TRBV5-1 to TRBJ1-1; D is uncertain. CDR1 SGHRS and CDR2 YFSETQ come from the germline V gene. Trimming shortened V by 1 base and J by 2 bases, and 12 bases separated the two germline ends. CDR3 length equals 15 residues.

This chain uses TRBV5-5 with TRBJ2-7; D possibly corresponds to TRBD2 (6 bases). Deletions cut 3 bases from V and 0 bases from J, with 13 bases between. CDR3 length: 15 amino acids. Germline-derived CDR1 and CDR2 are SGHKS and YYEKEE (reference sequence). CDR3 protein: CASSSELGGSYEQYF. Here the CDR3 DNA reads TGTGCCAGCAGCTCTGAGTTGGGGGGCTCCTACGAGCAGTACTTC.

The chain combines TRBV15 with TRBJ1-5, with TRBD1 as a possible D gene (5 bases). This CDR3 is built from 15 residues. The germline gives CDR1 LNHNV, CDR2 YYDKDF (reference sequence). Trimming took off 0 bases at V and 1 base at J, with 7 bases between the two ends. The CDR3 spells CATSRDRGSNQPQHF. CDR3 in DNA: TGTGCCACCAGCAGAGATAGGGGAAGCAATCAGCCCCAGCATTTT.

This clone was found a few times. The rearrangement uses TRBV6-5 and TRBJ2-2; a possible D gene is TRBD2 (6 bases). V shed 6 bases and J shed 0 bases, with 11 bases lying between them. Germline V gene data show CDR1 as MNHEY and CDR2 as SVGAGI. The CDR3 consists of 15 residues. The CDR3 loop reads CASRRGSSNTGELFF. CDR3 DNA: TGTGCCAGCAGACGGGGGTCTTCGAACACCGGGGAGCTGTTTTTT.

The genes are TRBV5-1 and TRBJ1-2, with D maybe TRBD1 (6 bases). Germline loops: CDR1 SGHRS, CDR2 YFSETQ. The CDR3 loop spans 13 amino acids. V was shortened by 8 bases and J by 6 bases, with 17 bases between the two germline ends. The CDR3, as DNA: TGCGCCAGTCGACAGGATTTTGAGAATGGCTACACCTTC. This translates into CASRQDFENGYTF. Using reference TRBV5-1 and TRBJ1-2 for the parts outside the CDR3, the full variable domain is KAGVTQTPRYLIKTRGQQVTLSCSPISGHRSVSWYQQTPGQGLQFLFEYFSETQRNKGNFPGRFSGRQFSNSRSEMNVSTLELGDSALYLCASRQDFENGYTFGSGTRLTVV.